This entry lists 30 T cell receptor beta chains sequenced from one sample in a study of blood T cell repertoires in COVID-19. Repertoires were generated with immunoSEQ multiplex PCR, while TCRdb's copy carries only in-frame clones and drops some. The profile covers more than 250,000 clones, with 80% to 90% appearing a single time and 8% to 13% taken by the ten largest. The material sequenced was PBMCs or T cells enriched from blood (not recorded which). The receptors were gathered from a woman younger than 30 who had recovered from COVID-19.

The chain's CDR3 is CASSSEAGDNEQFF. DNA of the CDR3: TGTGCCAGCAGCTCCGAAGCCGGGGACAATGAGCAGTTCTTC. The genes are TRBV11-2 and TRBJ2-1; TRBD2 might be the D (5 bases). CDR1 and CDR2 from the germline V gene are SGHAT and FQNNGV. The CDR3 consists of 14 residues. Deletions cut 4 bases from V and 5 bases from J, with 12 bases between.

This clone was seen a handful of times. The V and J genes are TRBV5-1 and TRBJ2-3, with TRBD2 as a possible D gene (6 bases). Trimming removed 4 bases at V and 3 bases at J, with 18 bases between. Germline CDR1 reads SGHRS; CDR2 reads YFSETQ. The CDR3 length is 16 residues. CDR3 nucleotides: TGCGCCAGCAGCCCGGGTGGAGGGGAGGTTACAGATACGCAGTATTTT. Translation: CASSPGGGEVTDTQYF.

The rearrangement joins TRBV11-2 to TRBJ1-4; D gene uncertain. V lost 6 bases, J lost 7 bases, and 15 bases lay in between. The length of the CDR3 is 14 residues. Germline CDR1 SGHAT, CDR2 FQNNGV. The CDR3 nucleotides are TGTGCCAGCAGGGCGGGAAGGGAGGGTGAAAAACTGTTTTTT. This encodes CASRAGREGEKLFF.

V is TRBV5-1 and J is TRBJ2-3, with D possibly TRBD2 on 6 matching bases. The germline gives CDR1 SGHRS, CDR2 YFSETQ. The CDR3 consists of 14 residues. V lost 2 bases, J lost 5 bases, and 12 bases lay in between. The CDR3 DNA is TGCGCCAGCAGCTTCCGGTGGGGGGAAGATACGCAGTATTTT. This gives the protein CASSFRWGEDTQYF.

The table lists this clone with a few counts. The V call is TRBV2, the J call TRBJ1-5; possibly TRBD1 for D (6 bases). Germline CDR1 SNHLY, CDR2 FYNNEI. This CDR3 is built from 12 residues. The V and J ends lost 5 bases and 6 bases respectively, with 8 bases between them. The CDR3 DNA follows: TGTGCCAGCAGTACAGGGTTTCAGCCCCAGCATTTT. Its protein product is CASSTGFQPQHF.

J is TRBJ2-3 and V is TRBV5-6, with 7 bases matching TRBD1. CDR3 size: 15 residues. CDR1 and CDR2 from the germline V gene are SGHDT and YYEEEE. The V and J ends lost 5 bases and 0 bases, in that order; junction bases with no gene match: 6. CDR3 sequence: CASRQGRLSTDTQYF. The DNA for the CDR3 is TGTGCCAGCAGACAGGGGCGCCTTAGCACAGATACGCAGTATTTT. Looking up the rest from reference TRBV5-6 and TRBJ2-3 gives the full variable domain: DAGVTQSPTHLIKTRGQQVTLRCSPKSGHDTVSWYQQALGQGPQFIFQYYEEEERQRGNFPDRFSGHQFPNYSSELNVNALLLGDSALYLCASRQGRLSTDTQYFGPGTRLTVL.

This clone has a single count. The CDR3: CASSPRTGDNEQFF. The CDR3 DNA reads TGTGCCAGCAGCCCCCGGACAGGGGACAATGAGCAGTTCTTC. The V gene is TRBV7-9, the J gene TRBJ2-1; TRBD1 aligns across 9 bases. Trimming cost V 5 bases and J 5 bases; bases outside gene matches: 4. The germline gives CDR1 SEHNR, CDR2 FQNEAQ (reference sequence). The CDR3 consists of 14 residues.

This clone was counted a single time. The genes are TRBV9 and TRBJ1-3; 9 nucleotides align to TRBD1. Germline V gives CDR1 SGDLS, CDR2 YYNGEE. This CDR3 is built from 16 residues. J gave up 2 bases and V 4 bases, and 7 bases lay outside the gene matches. The CDR3 is CASSTLGTGTGNTIYF. The CDR3, as DNA: TGTGCCAGCAGCACCCTTGGGACAGGGACTGGAAACACCATATATTTT.

This chain links TRBV7-9 with TRBJ1-2, with D hard to call. There are 14 residues in the CDR3. Per the germline V gene, CDR1 is SEHNR and CDR2 is FQNEAQ (reference sequence). Trimming stripped 1 base from V and 5 bases from J, with 11 bases between. CDR3 residues: CASSLGSRTYGYTF. The CDR3 DNA reads as TGTGCCAGCAGCTTAGGTTCGCGGACTTATGGCTACACCTTC.

The rearrangement joins TRBV9 to TRBJ1-5; D is unresolved. Looked up from germline, CDR1 is SGDLS and CDR2 is YYNGEE. Trimming removed 0 bases from V and 3 bases from J, with 13 bases in between. This CDR3 has 16 residues. Here the CDR3 reads CASSVGPQANNQPQHF. CDR3 sequence (DNA): TGTGCCAGCAGCGTAGGCCCCCAGGCTAACAATCAGCCCCAGCATTTT.

This clone was seen a single time. This sequence joins TRBV5-6 and TRBJ2-7, with a tentative D call TRBD1 (6 bases). Deletions cut 6 bases from V and 4 bases from J, with 20 bases between. The germline V gene has CDR1 SGHDT and CDR2 YYEEEE. The CDR3 consists of 15 residues. CDR3: CASTPRQEVGYEQYF. For the CDR3, the DNA is TGTGCCAGCACCCCCAGACAGGAGGTAGGGTACGAGCAGTACTTC.

The chain is built from TRBV10-3 and TRBJ1-2; no firm D call. Trimming left V 0 bases short and J 3 bases short, with 5 bases between. Germline CDR1 reads ENHRY; CDR2 reads SYGVKD. The CDR3 has 13 residues. The CDR3 DNA sequence: TGTGCCATCAGTGAGTCAACAGACTATGGCTACACCTTC. Protein: CAISESTDYGYTF.

The chain couples TRBV28 to TRBJ1-2; 11 nucleotides agree with TRBD1. Germline lookup yields CDR1 MDHEN and CDR2 SYDVKM. Trimming cost V 7 bases and J 4 bases; bases outside gene matches: 8. This CDR3 has 15 amino acids. CDR3 bases: TGTGCCAGCACTCACACCGGGACAGGGGGCTATGGCTACACCTTC. It specifies CASTHTGTGGYGYTF.

The V gene is TRBV19, the J gene TRBJ2-1; TRBD2 aligns across 10 bases. Losses at the gene ends were 2 bases for V and 7 bases for J; bases not matched to a gene: 5. From germline, CDR1 is LNHDA and CDR2 SQIVND (reference sequence). The CDR3 is 15 residues long. This CDR3 reads CASSILAGVANEQFF. DNA of the CDR3: TGTGCCAGTAGTATACTAGCGGGAGTAGCAAATGAGCAGTTCTTC.

The V and J genes are TRBV7-9 and TRBJ1-2; D is perhaps TRBD1 (6 bases). The CDR3 is 12 amino acids. The V gene lost 5 bases and the J gene lost 10 bases, with 14 bases spanning the gap. Germline CDR1 and CDR2: SEHNR and FQNEAQ (reference sequence). The CDR3 nucleotides read TGTGCCAGCAGCCAACCGGGACACACCTACACCTTC. Translated: CASSQPGHTYTF.

The genes are TRBV21-1 and TRBJ2-7; the table's D call, TRBD1, was not checked against the DNA. TRBV21-1 is designated a pseudogene. CDR3 size: 14 residues. The CDR3 coding sequence is TGTGCCAGCAGCAAGGGGCGGATCCCCTACGAGCAGTACTTC. Encoded protein: CASSKGRIPYEQYF.

This chain joins TRBV4-1 and TRBJ2-4, with a weak D call TRBD2 (8 bases). The germline V gene has CDR1 MGHRA and CDR2 YSYEKL. With 3 bases removed from V and 5 bases from J, the gap between germline ends came to 17 bases. The CDR3 length is 16 residues. This CDR3 reads CASSHTPGGGENIQYF. In DNA, the CDR3 is TGCGCCAGCAGCCATACTCCGGGAGGGGGCGAAAACATTCAGTACTTC.

The J gene is TRBJ1-2, the V gene TRBV5-1, with 7 bases matching TRBD1. With 4 bases clipped from V and 6 bases from J, the junction kept 9 bases outside the gene matches. The germline gives CDR1 SGHRS, CDR2 YFSETQ. The CDR3 has 14 amino acids. CDR3 region: CASSQGGAMDGYTF. CDR3 nucleotide sequence: TGCGCCAGCAGCCAAGGGGGCGCGATGGATGGCTACACCTTC.

CDR3 region: CAWKGLAGGTDTQYF. In nucleotides, the CDR3 is TGTGCCTGGAAGGGTTTAGCGGGAGGAACAGATACGCAGTATTTT. The gene calls are TRBV30 and TRBJ2-3; 10 nucleotides agree with TRBD2. This CDR3 has 15 residues. CDR1 GTSNPN and CDR2 SVGIG come from the germline V gene (reference sequence). Trimming took 4 bases from V and 3 from J; bases not matched to a gene: 7.

This rearrangement joins TRBV7-8 to TRBJ1-1, with unresolved D. V lost 5 bases and J lost 7, with 17 bases in between. CDR1 is SGHVS, CDR2 FQNEAQ, per germline. The CDR3 has 14 amino acids. CDR3 DNA sequence: TGTGCCAGCAGCCCCCAAGAGGATAATATTGAAGCTTTCTTT. Protein: CASSPQEDNIEAFF.

CDR3 nucleotides: TGTGCCAGCAGCCGGGGCGTTAATAGCAATCAGCCCCAGCATTTT. Amino acids: CASSRGVNSNQPQHF. J is TRBJ1-5 and V is TRBV3-1 (or the pseudogene TRBV3-2); possibly TRBD1 for D (5 bases). Germline lookup yields CDR1 LGHDT and CDR2 YNNKEL (reference sequence). The CDR3 spans 15 residues. V was cut by 4 bases and J by 0 bases, with 10 bases left in between.

J is TRBJ1-6 and V is TRBV18; D remains unclear. The V and J ends lost 5 bases and 8 bases respectively, with 22 bases between them. Germline V gene data show CDR1 as KGHSH and CDR2 as LQKENI. CDR3 size: 17 residues. The CDR3 sequence is CASSFTPAGIGDSPLHF. The CDR3 nucleotides are TGTGCCAGCTCATTTACCCCGGCGGGGATCGGTGATTCACCCCTCCACTTT.

The chain combines TRBV30 with TRBJ2-4, with TRBD2 as a possible D gene (6 bases). V lost 4 bases and J lost 6, with 16 bases in between. In germline, CDR1 is GTSNPN, CDR2 SVGIG (reference sequence). The CDR3 covers 14 residues. For the CDR3, the DNA is TGTGCCTGGAACACCGGGACTCGGATAAACATTCAGTACTTC. Protein product: CAWNTGTRINIQYF.

The chain has TRBV27 and TRBJ2-6; TRBD1 matches at 10 bases. The CDR3 is 19 residues long. V was pared by 4 bases and J by 0 bases, with 9 bases of the junction left unmatched. CDR1 and CDR2 (germline): MNHEY, SMNVEV (reference sequence). For the CDR3, the DNA is TGTGCCAGCAGTTGGGACAGGGGATTCCCCTACTCTGGGGCCAACGTCCTGACTTTC. Its translation is CASSWDRGFPYSGANVLTF. The full variable domain, rest sourced from reference TRBV27 and TRBJ2-6, is EAQVTQNPRYLITVTGKKLTVTCSQNMNHEYMSWYRQDPGLGLRQIYYSMNVEVTDKGDVPEGYKVSRKEKRNFPLILESPSPNQTSLYFCASSWDRGFPYSGANVLTFGAGSRLTVL.

The chain employs TRBV28 and TRBJ2-2; weak D call: TRBD1 (5 bases). Germline loops: CDR1 MDHEN, CDR2 SYDVKM. The CDR3 runs to 16 residues. The germline V and J ends were trimmed by 5 bases and 5 bases, with 18 bases remaining between them. The CDR3 region has the DNA TGTGCCAGCAGTACCATGTTCCTCAGGGCAACCGGGGAGCTGTTTTTT. This sequence encodes CASSTMFLRATGELFF.

The CDR3 loop reads CASSSLRSGGYTF. CDR3 sequence (DNA): TGTGCCAGCAGTTCCCTCCGGAGTGGAGGCTACACCTTC. The V and J genes are TRBV2 and TRBJ1-2, with D uncertain. This CDR3 region has 13 residues. Germline CDR1 reads SNHLY; CDR2 reads FYNNEI. The V end lost 5 bases, the J end lost 8 bases, and 15 bases lay between the germline ends.

The chain has TRBV27 and TRBJ2-1; TRBD2 aligns across 11 bases. The CDR3 sequence is 15 residues long. Trimming cost V 4 bases and J 8 bases; bases outside gene matches: 7. Germline V gives CDR1 MNHEY, CDR2 SMNVEV (reference sequence). The CDR3 region is CASSSLAGGRDEQFF. CDR3 in DNA: TGTGCCAGCAGTTCTCTAGCGGGAGGCCGGGATGAGCAGTTCTTC.

The rearrangement links TRBV27 to TRBJ1-2, with 7 bases lining up with TRBD1. The CDR3 length is 17 residues. The junction had 14 bases not matched to a gene; V was cut back by 6 bases and J by 1 base. CDR1 MNHEY and CDR2 SMNVEV come from the germline V gene (reference sequence). CDR3 residues: CASSSLTGDRLNYGYTF. Here the CDR3 DNA reads TGTGCCAGCAGCAGTTTAACGGGGGACAGACTTAACTATGGCTACACCTTC.

The gene calls are TRBV6-2 or TRBV6-3 and TRBJ2-5; D is possibly TRBD2 (6 bases). Trimming took 4 bases from V and 2 from J, leaving 14 bases between them. There are 15 residues in the CDR3. Per the germline V gene, CDR1 is MNHEY and CDR2 is SVGEGT. The CDR3 loop reads CASSLRLAPQETQYF. CDR3 DNA sequence: TGTGCCAGCAGTTTGCGGCTAGCGCCACAAGAGACCCAGTACTTC.

The genes are TRBV5-1 and TRBJ1-1, with TRBD1 matching 8 bases. With V trimmed by 3 bases and J by 10 bases, 8 bases remained unmatched. Germline V CDR1 and CDR2: SGHRS, YFSETQ. This CDR3 comprises 13 residues. Written as DNA, the CDR3 is TGCGCCAGCAGCTCGCGGACAGGGCATCCAGCTTTCTTT. It translates to CASSSRTGHPAFF.